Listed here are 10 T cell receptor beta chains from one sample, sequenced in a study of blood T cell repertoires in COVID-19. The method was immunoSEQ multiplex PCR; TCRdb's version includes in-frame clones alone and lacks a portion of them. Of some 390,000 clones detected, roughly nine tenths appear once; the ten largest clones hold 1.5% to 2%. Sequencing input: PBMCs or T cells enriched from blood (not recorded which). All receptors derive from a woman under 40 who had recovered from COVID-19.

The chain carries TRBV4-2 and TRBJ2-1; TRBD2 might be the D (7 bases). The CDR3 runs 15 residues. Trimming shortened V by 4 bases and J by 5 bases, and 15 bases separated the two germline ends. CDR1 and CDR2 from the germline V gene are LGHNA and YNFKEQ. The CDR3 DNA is TGTGCCAGCAGCCGAGGGGGGGGAATGGACAATGAGCAGTTCTTC. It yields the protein CASSRGGGMDNEQFF.

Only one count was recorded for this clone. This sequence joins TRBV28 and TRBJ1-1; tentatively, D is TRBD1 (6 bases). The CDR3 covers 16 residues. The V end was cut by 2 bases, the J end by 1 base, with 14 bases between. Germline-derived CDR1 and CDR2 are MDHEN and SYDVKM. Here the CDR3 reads CASSLLKGDRNTEAFF. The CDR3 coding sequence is TGTGCCAGCAGTTTACTAAAGGGGGATAGGAACACTGAAGCTTTCTTT.

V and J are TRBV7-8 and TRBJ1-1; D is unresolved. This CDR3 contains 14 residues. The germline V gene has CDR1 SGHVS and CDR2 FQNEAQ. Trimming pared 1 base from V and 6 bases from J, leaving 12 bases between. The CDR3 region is CASSLDPPGAEAFF. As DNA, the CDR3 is TGTGCCAGCAGCTTAGATCCCCCGGGAGCTGAAGCTTTCTTT.

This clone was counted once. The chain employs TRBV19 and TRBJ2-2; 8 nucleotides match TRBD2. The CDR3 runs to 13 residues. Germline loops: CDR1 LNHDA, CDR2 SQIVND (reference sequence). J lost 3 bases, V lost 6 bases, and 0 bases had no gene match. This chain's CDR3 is CASRLADTGELFF. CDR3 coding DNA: TGTGCCAGTAGACTAGCGGACACCGGGGAGCTGTTTTTT. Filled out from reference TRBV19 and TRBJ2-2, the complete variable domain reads DGGITQSPKYLFRKEGQNVTLSCEQNLNHDAMYWYRQDPGQGLRLIYYSQIVNDFQKGDIAEGYSVSREKKESFPLTVTSAQKNPTAFYLCASRLADTGELFFGEGSRLTVL.

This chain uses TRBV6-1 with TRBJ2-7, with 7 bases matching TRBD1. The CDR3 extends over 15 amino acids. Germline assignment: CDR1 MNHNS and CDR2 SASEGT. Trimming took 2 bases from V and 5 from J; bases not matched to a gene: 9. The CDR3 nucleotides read TGTGCCAGCAGTGAATATCGACAGGGCCCCAACGAGCAGTACTTC. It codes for CASSEYRQGPNEQYF.

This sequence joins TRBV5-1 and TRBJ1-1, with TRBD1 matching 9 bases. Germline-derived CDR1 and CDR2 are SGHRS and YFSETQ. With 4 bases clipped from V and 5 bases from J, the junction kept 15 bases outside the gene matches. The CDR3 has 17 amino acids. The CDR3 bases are TGCGCCAGCAGCCAGGGGGACAGGGTCATGGTGGGGACTGAAGCTTTCTTT. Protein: CASSQGDRVMVGTEAFF.

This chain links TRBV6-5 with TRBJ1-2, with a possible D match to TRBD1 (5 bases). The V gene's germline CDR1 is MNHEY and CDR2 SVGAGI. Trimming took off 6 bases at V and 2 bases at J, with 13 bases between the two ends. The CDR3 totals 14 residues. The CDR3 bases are TGTGCCAGCAGGGGGGAGGGGATAAACTATGGCTACACCTTC. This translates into CASRGEGINYGYTF.

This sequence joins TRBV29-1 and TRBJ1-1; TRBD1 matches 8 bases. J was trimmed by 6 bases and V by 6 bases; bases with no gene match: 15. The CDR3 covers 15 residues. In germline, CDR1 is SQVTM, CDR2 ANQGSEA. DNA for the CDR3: TGCAGCGTCAACCCGGACAGGGTGTTGGGTTCTGAAGCTTTCTTT. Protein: CSVNPDRVLGSEAFF.

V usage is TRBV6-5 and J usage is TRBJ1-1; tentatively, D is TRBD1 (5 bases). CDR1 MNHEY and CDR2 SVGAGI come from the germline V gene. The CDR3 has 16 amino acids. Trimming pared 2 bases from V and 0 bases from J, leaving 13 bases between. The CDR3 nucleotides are TGTGCCAGCAGTTACGACAGAACAAATATGAACACTGAAGCTTTCTTT. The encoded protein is CASSYDRTNMNTEAFF.

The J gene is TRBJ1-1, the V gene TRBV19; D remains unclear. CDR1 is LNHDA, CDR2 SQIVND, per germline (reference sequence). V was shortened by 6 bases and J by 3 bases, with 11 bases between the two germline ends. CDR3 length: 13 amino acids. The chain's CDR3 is CASSTGRDTEAFF. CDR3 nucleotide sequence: TGTGCCAGTAGCACGGGGAGGGACACTGAAGCTTTCTTT.